The 16 T cell receptor beta chains listed next were all sequenced from one sample in a study of blood T cells in healthy people across ages. Using a J-beta primer mix together with a sample-barcoded 5' primer, a second PCR was run for roughly 7 to 12 cycles. Each CDR3 protein is one row after TCRdb ran MiXCR on the 5' RACE reads. In the table there are about 680,000 distinct CDR3 sequences, approximately 50% of which are singletons. Source material: blood. The receptors come from a woman aged 55 to 70 in good health.

This clonotype was detected many times. The chain recombines TRBV5-1 with TRBJ2-3; TRBD2 aligns across 9 bases. This CDR3 is 17 amino acids long. Trimming took 3 bases from V and 0 from J; bases not matched to a gene: 8. Germline values: CDR1 SGHRS, CDR2 YFSETQ. In DNA form, the CDR3 reads TGCGCCAGCAGCTGGCCAGTGGCGGGAGGGAGCACAGATACGCAGTATTTT. The encoded protein is CASSWPVAGGSTDTQYF.

Many counts were recorded for this clonotype. This rearrangement joins TRBV9 to TRBJ2-4; TRBD1 matches at 10 bases. The CDR3 totals 14 residues. Germline V lookup: CDR1 SGDLS, CDR2 YYNGEE. V gave up 0 bases and J gave up 6 bases; unmatched junction bases: 0. The CDR3 nucleotides read TGTGCCAGCAGCGTAGGGACAGGGGGAAACATTCAGTACTTC. Its translation: CASSVGTGGNIQYF.

This clonotype was detected only once. This sequence joins TRBV28 and TRBJ1-5; 8 bases are shared with TRBD1. After removal of 5 bases from V and 2 bases from J, the junction contained 8 bases not matched to a gene. The CDR3 runs 16 residues. CDR1 and CDR2 from the germline V gene are MDHEN and SYDVKM. CDR3 residues: CASSVRQGSRNQPQHF. CDR3 nucleotides: TGTGCCAGCAGTGTAAGACAGGGGTCCCGCAATCAGCCCCAGCATTTT.

The CDR3 region is CAWSVFPGSVYEQYF. For the CDR3, the DNA is TGTGCCTGGAGTGTATTTCCAGGGAGTGTCTACGAGCAGTACTTC. The chain couples TRBV30 to TRBJ2-5; TRBD1 or TRBD2 may be the D gene (5 bases each). The J call may not be correct, given that the DNA end is closer to TRBJ2-7. Germline lookup yields CDR1 GTSNPN and CDR2 SVGIG (reference sequence). The CDR3 length is 15 residues.

This chain connects TRBV29-1 to TRBJ2-1, with 7 positions matching TRBD2. The germline V gene encodes CDR1 SQVTM and CDR2 ANQGSEA. Trimming removed 7 bases from V and 5 bases from J; junction bases left unmatched: 11. This CDR3 is 14 amino acids long. This chain's CDR3 is CSGGGSGRHNEQFF. CDR3 bases: TGCAGCGGTGGGGGTAGCGGGCGCCACAATGAGCAGTTCTTC.

For this clonotype: Being one base from a much bigger clone, this may be a read error. The V gene is TRBV20-1, the J gene TRBJ2-7, with TRBD1 matching over 9 bases. Germline V gene data show CDR1 as DFQATT and CDR2 as SNEGSKA (reference sequence). The V segment lost 5 bases and the J segment 6 bases; nucleotides outside the gene matches: 14. The length of the CDR3 is 15 residues. The CDR3 loop is CSAPRTGVLRGEQYF. For the CDR3, the DNA is TGCAGTGCTCCAAGGACAGGGGTTTTGCGGGGCGAGCAGTACTTC.

This chain joins TRBV20-1 and TRBJ2-1; D is perhaps TRBD1 (6 bases). Germline V CDR1 and CDR2: DFQATT, SNEGSKA (reference sequence). Deletions cut 3 bases from V and 5 bases from J, with 11 bases between. This CDR3 spans 13 amino acids. CDR3 in amino acids: CSASWDIDNEQFF. CDR3 DNA: TGCAGTGCTAGCTGGGACATCGACAATGAGCAGTTCTTC.

V is TRBV20-1 and J is TRBJ1-2; 7 bases fit TRBD1. In germline, CDR1 is DFQATT, CDR2 SNEGSKA (reference sequence). The junction had 10 bases not matched to a gene; V was cut back by 2 bases and J by 4 bases. The CDR3 totals 15 residues. The CDR3 loop is CSARPQTGTLYGYTF. Here the CDR3 DNA reads TGCAGTGCTAGACCCCAGACAGGGACCCTCTATGGCTACACCTTC.

The rearrangement joins TRBV3-1 to TRBJ1-1; D remains ambiguous. The germline V gene encodes CDR1 LGHDT and CDR2 YNNKEL (reference sequence). The V gene lost 1 base and the J gene lost 5 bases, with 20 bases spanning the gap. The CDR3 loop spans 17 amino acids. CDR3 amino acids: CASSQVLLWGGGTEAFF. The CDR3, as DNA: TGTGCCAGCAGCCAAGTTCTTCTTTGGGGAGGTGGGACTGAAGCTTTCTTT.

The V call is TRBV2, the J call TRBJ2-3; 10 bases agree with TRBD2. This CDR3 has 15 residues. The V and J ends lost 8 bases and 0 bases, in that order; junction bases with no gene match: 5. Germline V gene sequence: CDR1 SNHLY, CDR2 FYNNEI. CDR3 sequence (DNA): TGTGCCAGCGGAAGACTAGCGGGCAGCACAGATACGCAGTATTTT. This translates into CASGRLAGSTDTQYF.

Concerning this clonotype: The junction shows a germline mismatch at one end, possibly a read error. The chain recombines TRBV14 with TRBJ1-6; D is unresolved. Germline assignment: CDR1 SGHDN and CDR2 FVKESK. This CDR3 is 13 amino acids long. As DNA, the CDR3 is TGTGCCAGCAGCCAAGATTTATGGGCACCCCCCCACTTT. This codes for CASSQDLWAPPHF.

This clonotype was recorded a few times. This CDR3 reads CASSLEASGNSYEQYF. In DNA form, the CDR3 reads TGCGCCAGCAGCTTGGAGGCTAGCGGGAACTCCTACGAGCAGTACTTC. This sequence joins TRBV5-1 and TRBJ2-7; 9 bases line up with TRBD2. The V gene's germline CDR1 is SGHRS and CDR2 YFSETQ. The CDR3 is 16 residues long. The junction had 4 bases not matched to a gene; V was cut back by 0 bases and J by 0 bases. The whole variable domain, remainder taken from reference TRBV5-1 and TRBJ2-7, is KAGVTQTPRYLIKTRGQQVTLSCSPISGHRSVSWYQQTPGQGLQFLFEYFSETQRNKGNFPGRFSGRQFSNSRSEMNVSTLELGDSALYLCASSLEASGNSYEQYFGPGTRLTVT.

This clonotype has only one observation. The chain couples TRBV6-5 to TRBJ2-5, with 8 bases that match TRBD2. The junction had 11 bases not matched to a gene; V was cut back by 0 bases and J by 5 bases. CDR3 length: 17 residues. Germline CDR1 reads MNHEY; CDR2 reads SVGAGI. The CDR3 protein is CASSYSIPAGAAETQYF. Written as DNA, the CDR3 is TGTGCCAGCAGTTACTCGATCCCAGCGGGAGCGGCCGAGACCCAGTACTTC.

The chain joins TRBV4-3 to TRBJ1-2; D is perhaps TRBD1 (5 bases). This CDR3 comprises 16 residues. Germline V gene sequence: CDR1 LGHNA, CDR2 YSLEER. Deletions cut 0 bases from V and 4 bases from J, with 15 bases between. As DNA, the CDR3 is TGCGCCAGCAGCCAAGATGGCCTTGTGGGGGGCTATGGCTACACCTTC. Protein sequence: CASSQDGLVGGYGYTF.

The chain is built from TRBV7-2 and TRBJ1-2; 7 bases are shared with TRBD1. V was pared by 5 bases and J by 9 bases, with 9 bases of the junction left unmatched. Germline-derived CDR1 and CDR2 are SGHTA and FQGNSA. The CDR3 has 13 amino acids. CDR3 in amino acids: CASSLRQGGSYTF. The CDR3 nucleotides are TGTGCCAGCAGCCTGCGACAGGGTGGGAGCTACACCTTC. The full variable domain, completed using reference TRBV7-2 and TRBJ1-2, is GAGVSQSPSNKVTEKGKDVELRCDPISGHTALYWYRQSLGQGLEFLIYFQGNSAPDKSGLPSDRFSAERTGGSVSTLTIQRTQQEDSAVYLCASSLRQGGSYTFGSGTRLTVV.

The genes are TRBV7-2 and TRBJ2-2; perhaps TRBD2 as D (5 bases). Germline-derived CDR1 and CDR2 are SGHTA and FQGNSA. Trimming cost V 5 bases and J 1 base, with 8 bases left between them. The CDR3 covers 14 residues. CDR3 in DNA: TGTGCCAGCAGCACTACTAGGAACACCGGGGAGCTGTTTTTT. Translating it yields CASSTTRNTGELFF.